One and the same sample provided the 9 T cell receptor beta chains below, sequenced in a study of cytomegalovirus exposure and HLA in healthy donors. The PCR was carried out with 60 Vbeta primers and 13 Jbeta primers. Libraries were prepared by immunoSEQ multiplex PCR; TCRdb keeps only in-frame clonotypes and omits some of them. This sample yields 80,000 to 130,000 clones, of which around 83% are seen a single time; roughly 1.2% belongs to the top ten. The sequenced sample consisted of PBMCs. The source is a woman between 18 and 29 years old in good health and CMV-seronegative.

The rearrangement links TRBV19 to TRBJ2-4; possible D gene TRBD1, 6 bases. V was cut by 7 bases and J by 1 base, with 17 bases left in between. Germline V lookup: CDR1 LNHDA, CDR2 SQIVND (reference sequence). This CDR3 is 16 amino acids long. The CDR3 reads CASILQGTSAKNIQYF. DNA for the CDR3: TGTGCCAGTATTCTACAGGGTACTAGTGCCAAAAACATTCAGTACTTC.

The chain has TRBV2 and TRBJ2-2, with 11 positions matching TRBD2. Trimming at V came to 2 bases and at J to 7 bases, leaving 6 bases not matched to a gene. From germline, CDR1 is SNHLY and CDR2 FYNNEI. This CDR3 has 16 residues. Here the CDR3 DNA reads TGTGCCAGCAGTGAATTTAGCGGGAGGGCCGGCGGGGAGCTGTTTTTT. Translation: CASSEFSGRAGGELFF.

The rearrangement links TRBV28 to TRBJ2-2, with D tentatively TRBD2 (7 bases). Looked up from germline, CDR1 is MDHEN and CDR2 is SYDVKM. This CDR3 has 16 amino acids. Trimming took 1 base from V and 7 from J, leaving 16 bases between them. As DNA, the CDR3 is TGTGCCAGCAGTTTATATGGAGGGGGAGGGATCGGGGAGCTGTTTTTT. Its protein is CASSLYGGGGIGELFF.

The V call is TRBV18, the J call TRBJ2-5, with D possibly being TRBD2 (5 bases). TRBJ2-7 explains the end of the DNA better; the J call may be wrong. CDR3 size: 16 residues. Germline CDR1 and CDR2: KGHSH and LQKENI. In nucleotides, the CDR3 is TGTGCCAGCTCACCACCCAGCGGAATCTTGTCCTACGAGCAGTACTTC. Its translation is CASSPPSGILSYEQYF.

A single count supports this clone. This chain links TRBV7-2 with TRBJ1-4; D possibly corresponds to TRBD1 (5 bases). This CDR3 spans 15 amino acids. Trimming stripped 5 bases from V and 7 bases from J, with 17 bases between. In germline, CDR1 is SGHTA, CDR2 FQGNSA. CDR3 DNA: TGTGCCAGCAGCACCCGAACGGGGGTGGGTGAAAAACTGTTTTTT. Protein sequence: CASSTRTGVGEKLFF.

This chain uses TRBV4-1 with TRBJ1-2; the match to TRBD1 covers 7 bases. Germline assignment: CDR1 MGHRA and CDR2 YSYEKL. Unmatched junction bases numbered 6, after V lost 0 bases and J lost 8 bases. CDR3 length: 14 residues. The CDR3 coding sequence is TGCGCCAGCAGCCAAGACGACAGGGTAAGAGGCTACACCTTC. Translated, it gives CASSQDDRVRGYTF.

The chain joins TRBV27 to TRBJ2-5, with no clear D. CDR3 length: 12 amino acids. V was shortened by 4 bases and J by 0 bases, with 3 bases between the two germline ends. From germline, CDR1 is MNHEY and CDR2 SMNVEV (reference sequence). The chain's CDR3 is CASSSNQETQYF. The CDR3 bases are TGTGCCAGCAGTTCCAACCAAGAGACCCAGTACTTC.

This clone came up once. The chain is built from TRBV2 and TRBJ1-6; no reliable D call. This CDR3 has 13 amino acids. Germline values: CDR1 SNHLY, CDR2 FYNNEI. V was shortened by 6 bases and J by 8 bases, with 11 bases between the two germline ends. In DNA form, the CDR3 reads TGTGCCAGCAGGGAGAATAGCTATTCACCCCTCCACTTT. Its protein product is CASRENSYSPLHF.

CDR3 coding DNA: TGTGCCACCATGGACGGGGGAGATACGCAGTATTTT. Encoded protein: CATMDGGDTQYF. The gene calls are TRBV19 and TRBJ2-3, with a possible D match to TRBD2 (6 bases). Germline V lookup: CDR1 LNHDA, CDR2 SQIVND (reference sequence). The CDR3 loop spans 12 amino acids. Trimming took off 10 bases at V and 5 bases at J, with 13 bases between the two ends.